This section outlines one T cell receptor beta chain sequence together with its context. What it recognizes is unknown. The PCR ran on 60 Vbeta and 13 Jbeta primers. The table came from immunoSEQ multiplex PCR; TCRdb's copy has only in-frame clones and leaves some out. The profile shows about 130,000 clones, 83% of them singletons. These data originate in a study of cytomegalovirus exposure and HLA in healthy donors. Broader study findings: Several of the most significant clusters appeared, in a later analysis, to be linked to common viral pathogens. Differences between HLA loci emerged in a later analysis of TCR association rates, with DRB1 most and HLA-C fewest. Later genetic work tied a missense DCLRE1C variant to beta-chain V and J trimming.

V was cut by 0 bases and J by 6 bases, with 5 bases left in between. The CDR3 loop spans 12 amino acids. Germline V CDR1 and CDR2: GTSNPN, SVGIG (reference sequence). The receptor comes from a girl aged 2 to 10 in good health and CMV-seronegative. Sample: PBMCs. The chain combines TRBV30 with TRBJ2-2; a weak D match, TRBD1 (5 bases). The chain's CDR3 is CAWSVGPGELFF. In DNA, the CDR3 is TGTGCCTGGAGTGTGGGGCCCGGGGAGCTGTTTTTT.